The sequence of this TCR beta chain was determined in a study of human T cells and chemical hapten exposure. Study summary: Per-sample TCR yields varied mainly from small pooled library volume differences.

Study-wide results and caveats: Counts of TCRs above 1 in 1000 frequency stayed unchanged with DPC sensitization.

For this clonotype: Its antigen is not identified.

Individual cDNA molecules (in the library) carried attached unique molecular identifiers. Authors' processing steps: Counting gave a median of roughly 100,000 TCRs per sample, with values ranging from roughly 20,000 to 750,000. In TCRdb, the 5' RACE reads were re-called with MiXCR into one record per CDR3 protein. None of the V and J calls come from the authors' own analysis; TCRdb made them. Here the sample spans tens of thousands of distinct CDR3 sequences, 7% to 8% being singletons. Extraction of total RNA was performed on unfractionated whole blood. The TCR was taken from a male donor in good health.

CDR3 loop: CASSLERDGFYGYTF. The DNA for the CDR3 is TGTGCCAGCAGTTTAGAACGGGACGGCTTCTATGGCTACACCTTC. The chain joins TRBV27 to TRBJ1-2; possible D gene TRBD1, 5 bases. V lost 2 bases to trimming and J lost 4 bases, with 14 bases between them. Germline CDR1 is MNHEY and CDR2 is SMNVEV (reference sequence). The CDR3 contains 15 residues.